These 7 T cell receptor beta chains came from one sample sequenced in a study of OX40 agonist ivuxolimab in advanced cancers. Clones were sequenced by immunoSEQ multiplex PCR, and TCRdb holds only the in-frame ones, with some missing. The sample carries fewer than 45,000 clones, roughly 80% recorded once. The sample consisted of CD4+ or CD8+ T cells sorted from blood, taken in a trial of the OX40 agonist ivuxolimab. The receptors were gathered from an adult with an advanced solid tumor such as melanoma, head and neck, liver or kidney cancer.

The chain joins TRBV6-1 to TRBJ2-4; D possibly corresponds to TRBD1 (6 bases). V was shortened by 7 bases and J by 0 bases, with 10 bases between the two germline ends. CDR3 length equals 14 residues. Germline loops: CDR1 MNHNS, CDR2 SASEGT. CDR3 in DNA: TGTGCCAGCACAGGGGATCTAGCCAAAAACATTCAGTACTTC. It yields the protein CASTGDLAKNIQYF.

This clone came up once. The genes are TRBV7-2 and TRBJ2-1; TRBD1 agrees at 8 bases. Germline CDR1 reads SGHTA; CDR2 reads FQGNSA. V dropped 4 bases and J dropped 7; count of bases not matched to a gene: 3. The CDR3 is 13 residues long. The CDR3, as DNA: TGTGCCAGCAGCTCTACAGGGGGGAATGAGCAGTTCTTC. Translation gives CASSSTGGNEQFF.

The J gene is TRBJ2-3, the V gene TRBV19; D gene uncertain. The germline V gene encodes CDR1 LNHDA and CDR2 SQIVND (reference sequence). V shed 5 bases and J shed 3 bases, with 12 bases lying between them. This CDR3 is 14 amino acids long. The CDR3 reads CASSPTDTTDTQYF. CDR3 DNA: TGTGCCAGTAGTCCAACTGACACGACAGATACGCAGTATTTT. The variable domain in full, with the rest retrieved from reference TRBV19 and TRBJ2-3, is DGGITQSPKYLFRKEGQNVTLSCEQNLNHDAMYWYRQDPGQGLRLIYYSQIVNDFQKGDIAEGYSVSREKKESFPLTVTSAQKNPTAFYLCASSPTDTTDTQYFGPGTRLTVL.

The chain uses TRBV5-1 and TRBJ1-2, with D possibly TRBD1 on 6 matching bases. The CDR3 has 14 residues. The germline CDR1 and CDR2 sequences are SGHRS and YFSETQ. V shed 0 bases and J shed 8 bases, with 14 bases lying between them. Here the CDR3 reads CASSLAGGAEGYTF. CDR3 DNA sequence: TGCGCCAGCAGCTTGGCCGGGGGGGCGGAAGGCTACACCTTC.

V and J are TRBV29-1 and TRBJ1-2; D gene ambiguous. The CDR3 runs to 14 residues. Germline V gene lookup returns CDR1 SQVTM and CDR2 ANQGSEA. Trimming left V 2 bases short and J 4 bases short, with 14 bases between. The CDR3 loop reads CSVERTDYSYGYTF. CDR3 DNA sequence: TGCAGCGTTGAAAGGACGGACTACAGCTATGGCTACACCTTC.

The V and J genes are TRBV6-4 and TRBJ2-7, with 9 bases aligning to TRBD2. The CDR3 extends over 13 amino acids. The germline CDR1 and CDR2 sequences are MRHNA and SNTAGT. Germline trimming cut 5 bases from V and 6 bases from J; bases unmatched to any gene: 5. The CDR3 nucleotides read TGTGCCAGCAGTTGGGTAGCGGGAGTCGAGCAGTACTTC. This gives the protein CASSWVAGVEQYF.

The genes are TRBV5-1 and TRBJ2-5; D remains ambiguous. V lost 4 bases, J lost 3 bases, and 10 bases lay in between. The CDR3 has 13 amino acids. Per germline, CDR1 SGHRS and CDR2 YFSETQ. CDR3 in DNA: TGCGCCAGCAGCCCCCCGGTTGAAGAGACCCAGTACTTC. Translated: CASSPPVEETQYF.